These T cell receptor beta chains were read from a single sample in a study of T cells after yellow fever vaccination. Each CDR3 protein gets one entry after TCRdb re-called the 5' RACE reads with MiXCR. The top ten hold 17% of the sample, which has a few hundred thousand distinct CDR3 sequences, roughly 17% seen once. The sample was PBMCs, taken 4 to 6 days after the first yellow fever vaccination. The source is a man between 18 and 35 years old who received the YFV17D yellow fever vaccine. Each CDR3 is given with its conserved first and last residue. A D gene is named only where the DNA matches it firmly. The size entry is marked missing in some rows and otherwise reads once, few, many or a size class.

>TRBV28|-|-|TRBJ2-2
TGTGCCAGCACCACCCGTGTCGGGGAGCTGTTTTTT
CASTTRVGELFF
>TRBV5-1|once|TRBD1|TRBJ2-2
TGCGCCAGCAGCTCCGCCAAGCCCAGGCTCCGGGACAGAGTTAACACCGGGGAGCTGTTTTTT
CASSSAKPRLRDRVNTGELFF
>TRBV6-1|-|TRBD2|TRBJ2-5
TGTGCCAGCAGCCCCGTAGCGGGGGCTGGTGGGACCCAGTACTTC
CASSPVAGAGGTQYF
>TRBV10-3|-|TRBD1|TRBJ1-3
TGTGCCATCAGAGGGGACAGCTCTGGAGACACCATATATTTT
CAIRGDSSGDTIYF
>TRBV12-3/TRBV12-4|-|TRBD2|TRBJ2-3
TGTGCCAGCAGTTTTAGCCTAGCGGGGGATACGCAGTATTTT
CASSFSLAGDTQYF
>TRBV10-3|few|-|TRBJ1-1
TGTGCCATCATTGGACAAATGGGGACGGTAGCTTTCTTT
CAIIGQMGTVAFF
>TRBV7-9|many|-|TRBJ2-2
TGTGCCAGCAGCCCCGTGGCCGGGGAGCTGTTTTTT
CASSPVAGELFF
>TRBV12-3/TRBV12-4|few|TRBD1|TRBJ2-7
TGTGCCAGCAGTTTACGACAGGGGATTTACGAGCAGTACTTC
CASSLRQGIYEQYF
>TRBV5-1|-|TRBD2|TRBJ2-5
TGCGCCAGCAGCTTGAGGTCGACTAGCGGGGGGTACCAAGAGACCCAGTACTTC
CASSLRSTSGGYQETQYF
>TRBV7-3|few|TRBD1|TRBJ1-2
TGTGCCAGCAGCCCTGGGGACAGCTACTTCTATGGCTACACCTTC
CASSPGDSYFYGYTF
>TRBV7-8|-|TRBD1|TRBJ2-1
TGTGCCAGCAGCTTGGGCCGGACAGGGTTGGGCAATGAGCAGTTCTTC
CASSLGRTGLGNEQFF
>TRBV7-8|-|-|TRBJ2-7
TGTGCCAGCAGCCCAATCTCCTACGAGCAGTACTTC
CASSPISYEQYF
>TRBV7-9|many|-|TRBJ1-1
TGTGCCAGCAGACCGCAGCCGAACACTGAAGCTTTCTTT
CASRPQPNTEAFF
>TRBV12-3/TRBV12-4|-|TRBD2|TRBJ2-1
TGTGCCAGCAGCTTGGGCCCTGGGACTAGAATAGGCAATGAGCAGTTCTTC
CASSLGPGTRIGNEQFF
>TRBV7-9|-|TRBD1|TRBJ2-5
TGTGCCAGCAGTTACTCACCCGGGACAGGGCTGGAGACCCAGTACTTC
CASSYSPGTGLETQYF
>TRBV10-3|few|TRBD1|TRBJ2-5
TGTGCCATCAGGGCCCTCGGGACAGATCAAGAGACCCAGTACTTC
CAIRALGTDQETQYF
>TRBV7-9|once|-|TRBJ2-2
TGTGCCGCGGGCACGAACACCGGGGAGCTGTTTTTT
CAAGTNTGELFF
>TRBV6-1|few|-|TRBJ1-1
TGTGCCAGCACTCTCTCGGCAGTGAACACTGAAGCTTTCTTT
CASTLSAVNTEAFF
>TRBV20-1|few|TRBD2|TRBJ2-3
TGCAGTGCTAGAGGGGGGGGACCTTTACCCACAGATACGCAGTATTTT
CSARGGGPLPTDTQYF
>TRBV18|few|TRBD1|TRBJ1-6
TGTGCCAGCTCACCAGGGACAGGGAAGGATAATTCACCCCTCCACTTT
CASSPGTGKDNSPLHF
>TRBV28|few|-|TRBJ1-6
TGTGCCAGCAGCCCCGGGTATTCACCCCTCCACTTT
CASSPGYSPLHF
>TRBV15|few|-|TRBJ1-6
TGTGCCACCAGCAGAGCACAGGAAAATTCACCCCTCCACTTT
CATSRAQENSPLHF
>TRBV12-3/TRBV12-4|many|-|TRBJ2-7
TGTGCCAGCAGTTTCGGAGGAGGGGTACCCGAGCAGTACTTC
CASSFGGGVPEQYF
>TRBV6-1|-|-|TRBJ2-3
TGTGCCAGCAAGGACGGGGCGGTTCTGACAGATACGCAGTATTTT
CASKDGAVLTDTQYF
>TRBV5-1|few|-|TRBJ2-1
TGCGCCAGCAGCTTGGCAGGCAGAGGTGAGCAGTTCTTC
CASSLAGRGEQFF
>TRBV7-2|-|-|TRBJ1-5
TGTGCCAGCAGCTTAGGCAGGTTCAATCAGCCCCAGCATTTT
CASSLGRFNQPQHF
>TRBV6-1|few|TRBD1|TRBJ1-2
TGTGCCAGCAGTGAGACAGACAGGGGGCTCAGCTACACCTTC
CASSETDRGLSYTF
>TRBV11-2|-|-|TRBJ2-5
TGTGCCAGCAGCTTAGGGTTCGGCTGGGGGCGCGGACAAGAGACCCAGTACTTC
CASSLGFGWGRGQETQYF
>TRBV12-3/TRBV12-4|few|-|TRBJ1-2
TGTGCCAGCAGTCCCCGGGTCCCCGGCTACACCTTC
CASSPRVPGYTF
>TRBV5-5|many|-|TRBJ2-1
TGTGCCAGCAGCTTGTTCGGGCTTAATTCCGAAGGCGATGAGCAGTTCTTC
CASSLFGLNSEGDEQFF
>TRBV6-1|few|-|TRBJ1-6
TGTGCCAGCAGCCGCTCTCCAAGGGGTGGATCACCCCTCCACTTT
CASSRSPRGGSPLHF
>TRBV18|-|-|TRBJ1-4
TGTGCCAGCTCACCACAGGGGATTGCAACTAATGAAAAACTGTTTTTT
CASSPQGIATNEKLFF
>TRBV6-5|-|TRBD1|TRBJ1-4
TGTGCCAGCAGTTACTCGTCAGGGGGCCGTACCTCCATTGAAAAACTGTTTTTT
CASSYSSGGRTSIEKLFF
>TRBV2|few|-|TRBJ2-3
TGTGCCAGCAGTGAAGGTCGTATTGGCGCAGATACGCAGTATTTT
CASSEGRIGADTQYF
>TRBV28|-|-|TRBJ2-1
TGTGCCAGCAGTGTACTAGTAGAGCAGTTCTTC
CASSVLVEQFF
>TRBV28|many|-|TRBJ2-1
TGTGCCAGCAGCCTCGGCGGGGGCTTGTCCTACAATGAGCAGTTCTTC
CASSLGGGLSYNEQFF
>TRBV4-3|-|TRBD2|TRBJ2-3
TGCGCCAGCAGCCAAGAACGACTAGCGGGGCAAAATACGCAGTATTTT
CASSQERLAGQNTQYF
>TRBV2|-|-|TRBJ2-1
TGTGCCAGCACCGGGGAACCTCATTCCTACAATGAGCAGTTCTTC
CASTGEPHSYNEQFF
>TRBV5-4|few|-|TRBJ2-5
TGTGCCAGCAGCTTGGCGGGCAGGACGGAGACCCAGTACTTC
CASSLAGRTETQYF
>TRBV7-8|-|-|TRBJ1-1
TGTGCCAGCAGTTCGGCCCTAGCATTCGAGGCGGGGGGGCTGAACACTGAAGCTTTCTTT
CASSSALAFEAGGLNTEAFF
>TRBV4-3|few|-|TRBJ2-3
TGCGCCAGCAGCCAAGATCGGGCAGGGGCAGATACGCAGTATTTT
CASSQDRAGADTQYF